This T cell receptor (beta chain) was captured by sequencing in a study of shared clonotypes between healthy human individuals. Regarding the study as a whole: It was the few donors that limited the genetic and exposure-history diversity represented. Among several donors, roughly 5% of naive CD4 clonotypes were found in common.

From CD4+ cells came CD45RA+ naive and CD45RA-negative memory subsets. This CDR3 is built from 13 residues. CDR1 is SGHTA and CDR2 is FQGTGA in the germline V gene. The germline V and J ends were trimmed by 5 bases and 3 bases, with 9 bases remaining between them. TCRdb keeps only in-frame clones here, not all; method: immunoSEQ multiplex PCR. Among around 2.5 million clones listed, approximately 93% were seen once. As concerns this clone: Its specificity is unknown. Other DNA sequences from this sample encode an identical CDR3 as well.

The V and J genes are TRBV7-3 and TRBJ2-3; weak D call: TRBD2 (5 bases). The sequence was collected from a man between 18 and 35 years old in good health. Some clones in this sample may be carry-over from other donors' samples. Material: naive CD4+ T cells from PBMCs. As to subset: CD45RA+ positively selected. The CDR3 sequence: CASSPPGTDTQYF. The CDR3 nucleotides are TGTGCCAGCAGCCCCCCGGGGACAGATACGCAGTATTTT.